These T cell receptor beta chains were read from a single sample in a study of a mutant IDH1 vaccine in newly diagnosed glioma. Sequencing was performed with immunoSEQ multiplex PCR; in TCRdb, only in-frame clones are kept and a portion is missing. The table includes about 98,000 clones, around 90% detected once. The specimen was PBMCs, collected from a glioma patient treated with radiotherapy, temozolomide or both. Receptor source: a woman in her 50s with glioma. Both conserved end residues are trimmed from each CDR3. The order of the fields is V gene, CDR3 protein.

>TRBV20-1
SAREDSEAF
>TRBV27
ASRKGAADRQY
>TRBV19
ASSTLSSGYT
>TRBV7-9
ASSFTGALEY
>TRBV20-1
SAWASGPQH
>TRBV6-1
ASSDSRRPPS
>TRBV7-8
ASSLALRLASYNEQF
>TRBV2
ASSEEGQGKQY
>TRBV6-5
ASSYSWLTGYT
>TRBV5-1
ASSPPSVWDYEQY
>TRBV5-4
ASSWGQSLQETQY
>TRBV9
ASSVVDTDTQY
>TRBV2
ASSDGQGIKQY
>TRBV5-1
ASSSTYQETQY
>TRBV30
GVPSSSGNTIY
>TRBV4-1
ASSRPGQGRTGELF
>TRBV4-1
ASSQEAGGGRQETQY
>TRBV2
ASRQEALGRAF
>TRBV2
ASQTDIYEQY
>TRBV5-6
ASSRRGPDQPQH
>TRBV7-2
ASSLPQGAGTEAF
>TRBV7-3
ASSLRPRDRVVGNTEAF
>TRBV21-1
ASSRKLRGNIQY
>TRBV9
ASSVGASGRPEETQY
>TRBV7-9
ASSLQGPLH
>TRBV9
ASSVLPTVSNSPLH
>TRBV7-3
ASSFQSTDTQY
>TRBV7-9
ASSPLGAPGQSYEQY
>TRBV30
AWSVERYQPQH
>TRBV5-1
ASSTYANEQF
>TRBV7-9
ASSSGQGSNSPLH
>TRBV9
ASSYSTGGGYT
>TRBV10-1
ASSEKRGRIGDTQY
>TRBV7-9
ASSLLAHEQF
>TRBV18
ASSPPGAGGGTGELF
>TRBV9
ASSRTGSEQY
>TRBV6-4
ASSDSKTPSGRESSYEQY
>TRBV7-3
ASSSTSGNYNEQF
>TRBV4-1
ASSQDRQSPYEQY
>TRBV28
ASSSGTANEKLF
>TRBV10-3
AIRTGGRIYEQY
>TRBV11-2
ASSLGLASTTDTQY
>TRBV6-6
ASFSGELF
>TRBV5-1
ASTGGQYENEQY
>TRBV7-9
ASSLAGRDEQF
>TRBV5-1
ASSSPGRGTGYNEQF
>TRBV5-4
ASSLAPAGGPGELF
>TRBV6-5
ASSPRMQTNQPQH
>TRBV4-1
ASGQDSSSYNEQF
>TRBV10-1
ASSNSGSYNEQF
>TRBV30
AWSVSAYTEAF
>TRBV5-1
ASSIGLENNEQF